This is a list of T cell receptor beta chains from one sample in a study of cytomegalovirus exposure and HLA in healthy donors. The data were produced by immunoSEQ multiplex PCR, yet TCRdb's version contains in-frame clones alone and is incomplete. The data show 90,000 to 130,000 clones, roughly 78% seen once. Input material: PBMCs. These receptor sequences come from a woman in her thirties in good health and CMV-seronegative. Each CDR3 is given with its conserved first and last residue. D genes are given only for firm matches. The size of a clone is reported for some rows only, either as once, few or many, or as a class for expanded clones.

.	TRBV7-9	.	TRBJ1-2	TGTGCCAGCAGCTTAATTGGAGGGGCTCCAAGCTACTTC	CASSLIGGAPSYF
.	TRBV29-1	.	TRBJ2-6	TGCAGCGTTGTTGGTCGGGGAGGCGGCTCTGGGGCCAACGTCCTGACTTTC	CSVVGRGGGSGANVLTF
.	TRBV25-1	.	TRBJ1-3	TGTGCCAGCAGTGAATTTGTGGGGAGCACCATATATTTT	CASSEFVGSTIYF
.	TRBV6-5	.	TRBJ1-2	TGTGCCAGCAGTTACGGAGGATACTATGGCTACACCTTC	CASSYGGYYGYTF
.	TRBV5-1	.	TRBJ2-7	TGCGCCAGCAGCTTGGTTGACAGCGCATACGAGCAGTACTTC	CASSLVDSAYEQYF
TRBD1	TRBV6-6	once	TRBJ1-3	TGTGCCAGCAGACCCCGACAGGGAGCTGGAAACACCATATATTTT	CASRPRQGAGNTIYF
TRBD2	TRBV28	.	TRBJ2-7	TGTGCCAGCAGTTTTCCCCTCAAGCGGGAGGGCTCCTACGAGCAGTACTTC	CASSFPLKREGSYEQYF
.	TRBV5-4	.	TRBJ2-1	TGTGCCAGCAGCGGGGCGGGGATAGCATACAATGAGCAGTTCTTC	CASSGAGIAYNEQFF
.	TRBV28	.	TRBJ2-5	TGTGCCAGCAGTCCTCAGACAGCCCAAGAGACCCAGTACTTC	CASSPQTAQETQYF
.	TRBV28	.	TRBJ2-7	TGTGCCAGCAGTGCGTCGTCCTACGAGCAGTACTTC	CASSASSYEQYF
.	TRBV27	.	TRBJ2-7	TGTGCCAGCAGGGATACAGCTACCTACGAGCAGTACTTC	CASRDTATYEQYF
TRBD2	TRBV9	.	TRBJ2-1	TGTGCCAGCAGCGTAGATACTAGCGGCCACAATGAGCAGTTCTTC	CASSVDTSGHNEQFF
.	TRBV6-5	.	TRBJ1-1	TGTGCCAGCAGCAGGGGTTACGGCAACACTGAAGCTTTCTTT	CASSRGYGNTEAFF
.	TRBV4-2	.	TRBJ1-1	TGTGCCAGCAGCCAAGATTTTGCGACTGAAGCTTTCTTT	CASSQDFATEAFF
.	TRBV30	.	TRBJ2-1	.	CAWGPGTMRFF
.	TRBV29-1	.	TRBJ2-7	TGCAGCGTTGAAGAACGGAGCTCCTACGAGCAGTACTTC	CSVEERSSYEQYF
.	TRBV29-1	.	TRBJ1-6	TGCAGCGTTGGGGGGGTGAGGGGATCACCCCTCCACTTT	CSVGGVRGSPLHF
TRBD1	TRBV19	.	TRBJ2-1	TGTGCCAGTAGTCCGGGACAGTACAATGAGCAGTTCTTC	CASSPGQYNEQFF
.	TRBV30	.	TRBJ2-2	TGTGCCTGGAGACAGGGTTTCACCGGGGAGCTGTTTTTT	CAWRQGFTGELFF
.	TRBV4-3	.	TRBJ2-1	TGCGCCAGCAGCCAACAGTCTCTTATTCCGAATGAGCAGTTCTTC	CASSQQSLIPNEQFF
TRBD1	TRBV19	.	TRBJ2-7	TGTGCCAGTAGTATACCGGGACAGGGGAACTACGAGCAGTACTTC	CASSIPGQGNYEQYF
.	TRBV5-4	.	TRBJ2-2	TGTGCCAGCAGCCTGCCTCACACGAACACCGGGGAGCTGTTTTTT	CASSLPHTNTGELFF
.	TRBV4-3	.	TRBJ2-1	TGCGCCAGCAGCCAAGAGGGCAGGGATAGATACAATGAGCAGTTCTTC	CASSQEGRDRYNEQFF
TRBD1	TRBV6-5	.	TRBJ1-2	TGTGCCAGCAGTTACGGACAGGGAAACTATGGCTACACCTTC	CASSYGQGNYGYTF
.	TRBV9	.	TRBJ2-1	TGTGCCAGCAGCGTAGTCGGGGAAGCCTACAATGAGCAGTTCTTC	CASSVVGEAYNEQFF
TRBD1	TRBV2	.	TRBJ2-3	TGTGCCAGCAGTGGCCGAAGACAGGGCACAGGTACGCAGTATTTT	CASSGRRQGTGTQYF
.	TRBV7-6	.	TRBJ2-7	TGTGCCAGCAGCTTAGGGGCGGAGGGGGCTGGCGAGCAGTACTTC	CASSLGAEGAGEQYF